The 32 T cell receptor beta chains in this list originate from one sample, sequenced in a study of T cell responses to AZD1222 COVID-19 vaccine. Libraries were prepared by immunoSEQ multiplex PCR; TCRdb keeps only in-frame clonotypes and omits some of them. The repertoire holds over 150,000 clones, with 80% to 95% as singletons. The source material was peripheral blood, sampled 28 days after the second dose of the MenACWY control vaccine. The receptors originated from an adult who received the MenACWY meningococcal vaccine as a control.

This clone appeared a few times. The CDR3 coding sequence is TGTGCCAGCAGCCCAGTGGGGGGCCGTCGATTCGAAGCTTTCTTT. This translates into CASSPVGGRRFEAFF. The chain combines TRBV27 with TRBJ1-1, with D tentatively TRBD1 (6 bases). V was pared by 6 bases and J by 8 bases, with 22 bases between. The CDR3 spans 15 residues. Germline V gene sequence: CDR1 MNHEY, CDR2 SMNVEV (reference sequence).

This clone was recorded once. The chain recombines TRBV9 with TRBJ1-6; D remains unclear. V gave up 0 bases and J gave up 6 bases, with 7 bases separating them. The CDR3 totals 14 residues. Germline values: CDR1 SGDLS, CDR2 YYNGEE. The CDR3 sequence: CASSVEGSNSPLHF. The DNA of the CDR3 is TGTGCCAGCAGCGTAGAAGGAAGTAATTCACCCCTCCACTTT.

The chain combines TRBV28 with TRBJ1-1; D possibly corresponds to TRBD1 (5 bases). The germline gives CDR1 MDHEN, CDR2 SYDVKM. The CDR3 spans 15 residues. Trimming took off 2 bases at V and 0 bases at J, with 10 bases between the two ends. In DNA form, the CDR3 reads TGTGCCAGCAGTTTAGTTCGGGGGATGAACACTGAAGCTTTCTTT. This sequence encodes CASSLVRGMNTEAFF. The whole variable domain, remainder taken from reference TRBV28 and TRBJ1-1, is DVKVTQSSRYLVKRTGEKVFLECVQDMDHENMFWYRQDPGLGLRLIYFSYDVKMKEKGDIPEGYSVSREKKERFSLILESASTNQTSMYLCASSLVRGMNTEAFFGQGTRLTVV.

This clone was seen once. The chain recombines TRBV29-1 with TRBJ1-4; D is ambiguous. V lost 5 bases, J lost 7 bases, and 11 bases lay in between. CDR1 is SQVTM and CDR2 is ANQGSEA in the germline V gene. The CDR3 loop spans 12 amino acids. CDR3 in DNA: TGCAGCGTTCTACTTCCCCCTGAAAAACTGTTTTTT. Translated: CSVLLPPEKLFF.

The V gene is TRBV5-1, the J gene TRBJ1-5; 9 positions agree with TRBD1. The CDR3 has 14 residues. J lost 6 bases, V lost 4 bases, and 5 bases had no gene match. CDR1 and CDR2 from the germline V gene are SGHRS and YFSETQ. CDR3 coding DNA: TGCGCCAGCAGCGCCACAGGGGGCGCTCAGCCCCAGCATTTT. Residues: CASSATGGAQPQHF.

The chain carries TRBV5-1 and TRBJ1-1; the match to TRBD1 covers 8 bases. Germline assignment: CDR1 SGHRS and CDR2 YFSETQ. Losses at the gene ends were 2 bases for V and 8 bases for J; bases not matched to a gene: 8. The CDR3 is 14 amino acids. This CDR3 reads CASSLQSGQGEAFF. Written as DNA, the CDR3 is TGCGCCAGCAGCTTACAATCCGGACAGGGCGAAGCTTTCTTT.

The CDR3 region is CASSRGHLYEQYF. In DNA form, the CDR3 reads TGTGCCAGCAGCCGGGGACACCTCTACGAGCAGTACTTC. The chain is built from TRBV3-1 (or the pseudogene TRBV3-2) and TRBJ2-7, with D possibly matching TRBD1 (6 bases). The V end was cut by 4 bases, the J end by 3 bases, with 10 bases between. Germline assignment: CDR1 LGHDT and CDR2 YNNKEL (reference sequence). The CDR3 contains 13 residues.

J is TRBJ2-5 and V is TRBV27; D not certain. CDR3 length equals 14 residues. CDR1 and CDR2 from the germline V gene are MNHEY and SMNVEV (reference sequence). Trimming removed 3 bases from V and 2 bases from J, with 10 bases in between. CDR3 DNA: TGTGCCAGCAGTTTTGGGCCCACACAAGAGACCCAGTACTTC. Translation gives CASSFGPTQETQYF.

The chain combines TRBV18 with TRBJ1-3, with TRBD1 as a possible D gene (6 bases). The V end lost 2 bases, the J end lost 4 bases, and 12 bases lay between the germline ends. Germline CDR1 is KGHSH and CDR2 is LQKENI. This CDR3 region has 15 residues. This CDR3 reads CASSPEQGLGNTIYF. CDR3 nucleotides: TGTGCCAGCTCACCAGAACAGGGTCTCGGAAACACCATATATTTT. Based on the CDR3 plus reference TRBV18 and TRBJ1-3, the full variable domain is NAGVMQNPRHLVRRRGQEARLRCSPMKGHSHVYWYRQLPEEGLKFMVYLQKENIIDESGMPKERFSAEFPKEGPSILRIQQVVRGDSAAYFCASSPEQGLGNTIYFGEGSWLTVV.

The chain carries TRBV6-5 and TRBJ1-5; no definite D call. Germline values: CDR1 MNHEY, CDR2 SVGAGI. V was clipped by 8 bases and J by 11 bases, with 13 bases between them. The CDR3 has 11 amino acids. The CDR3 region has the DNA TGTGCCAGCGCAGGCGGAGCGGCCCAGCATTTT. This sequence encodes CASAGGAAQHF.

The chain joins TRBV9 to TRBJ2-3; D call uncertain. Germline CDR1 reads SGDLS; CDR2 reads YYNGEE. Trimming removed 4 bases at V and 0 bases at J, with 12 bases between. The CDR3 is 15 amino acids. In DNA, the CDR3 is TGTGCCAGCAGCTATAGACTGGTAAGCACAGATACGCAGTATTTT. This gives the protein CASSYRLVSTDTQYF.

The chain has TRBV5-6 and TRBJ1-1, with D perhaps matching TRBD1 (5 bases). The V and J ends lost 2 bases and 6 bases respectively, with 11 bases between them. Per the germline V gene, CDR1 is SGHDT and CDR2 is YYEEEE. CDR3 length equals 13 residues. CDR3 nucleotide sequence: TGTGCCAGCAGCTTCGGCAGGGCCGCTGAAGCTTTCTTT. Translation gives CASSFGRAAEAFF.

This sequence joins TRBV5-4 and TRBJ2-5; 9 nucleotides match TRBD1. V shed 4 bases, J shed 5 bases, and the junction held 3 bases outside the gene matches. In germline, CDR1 is SGHNT, CDR2 YYREEE (reference sequence). The length of the CDR3 is 13 residues. CDR3 sequence: CASSRTGDETQYF. The CDR3 region has the DNA TGTGCCAGCAGCCGGACAGGGGATGAGACCCAGTACTTC.

In DNA, the CDR3 is TGTGCCAGCCGCGACCCCGGGACAGGGGAGACCGGGGAGCTGTTTTTT. Amino acid sequence: CASRDPGTGETGELFF. V and J are TRBV7-2 and TRBJ2-2; 10 positions agree with TRBD1. Trimming at V came to 8 bases and at J to 5 bases, leaving 11 bases not matched to a gene. The CDR3 contains 16 residues. Germline values: CDR1 SGHTA, CDR2 FQGNSA.

J is TRBJ1-2 and V is TRBV15; 7 bases are shared with TRBD1. The junction had 8 bases not matched to a gene; V was cut back by 5 bases and J by 8 bases. This CDR3 comprises 13 residues. The germline gives CDR1 LNHNV, CDR2 YYDKDF (reference sequence). The CDR3 nucleotides are TGTGCCACCAGCCTTGACAGGGCTGGGGGCTACACCTTC. This sequence encodes CATSLDRAGGYTF.

V is TRBV5-1 and J is TRBJ2-2; D is perhaps TRBD1 (6 bases). The CDR3 is 15 amino acids. Trimming took off 3 bases at V and 4 bases at J, with 13 bases between the two ends. The V gene's germline CDR1 is SGHRS and CDR2 YFSETQ. DNA for the CDR3: TGCGCCAGCAGCTACCAGGGGCAGGGCACCGGGGAGCTGTTTTTT. Protein: CASSYQGQGTGELFF.

The CDR3 region is CASSQDKNRGNTGELFF. The CDR3, as DNA: TGTGCCAGCAGCCAAGATAAGAACAGGGGAAACACCGGGGAGCTGTTTTTT. J is TRBJ2-2 and V is TRBV4-2; 7 bases are shared with TRBD1. The CDR3 length is 17 residues. Germline assignment: CDR1 LGHNA and CDR2 YNFKEQ. V lost 0 bases to trimming and J lost 2 bases; unmatched junction nucleotides: 6.

This chain uses TRBV18 with TRBJ1-3; 12 nucleotides align to TRBD1. Germline-derived CDR1 and CDR2 are KGHSH and LQKENI. CDR3 length: 17 residues. Trimming at V came to 6 bases and at J to 0 bases, leaving 6 bases not matched to a gene. CDR3 in DNA: TGTGCCAGCTCGTCCGGGACAGGGGGCGGCTCTGGAAACACCATATATTTT. Protein product: CASSSGTGGGSGNTIYF.

The CDR3 DNA sequence: TGTGCCAGCAGCGGCCGTCGCCGGGGCTCCTATAATTCACCCCTCCACTTT. It encodes CASSGRRRGSYNSPLHF. The genes are TRBV3-1 (or the pseudogene TRBV3-2) and TRBJ1-6; D is ambiguous. V was clipped by 5 bases and J by 0 bases, with 14 bases between them. CDR1 and CDR2 (germline): LGHDT, YNNKEL (reference sequence). The CDR3 sequence is 17 residues long.

This sequence joins TRBV27 and TRBJ2-7; unclear D gene. Trimming removed 3 bases at V and 1 base at J, with 7 bases between. Germline loops: CDR1 MNHEY, CDR2 SMNVEV (reference sequence). The CDR3 is 13 amino acids. CDR3 nucleotide sequence: TGTGCCAGCAGTTTCGCAGATTCCTACGAGCAGTACTTC. The encoded protein is CASSFADSYEQYF.

The CDR3 coding sequence is TGTGCCACCAGTGACCCCGCAGGGGGGATACCTAACTATGGCTACACCTTC. It yields the protein CATSDPAGGIPNYGYTF. This chain connects TRBV24-1 to TRBJ1-2; 7 nucleotides line up with TRBD1. CDR1 is KGHDR, CDR2 SFDVKD, per germline. Unmatched junction bases numbered 10, after V lost 4 bases and J lost 0 bases. This CDR3 comprises 17 residues.

The chain combines TRBV6-5 with TRBJ1-5; TRBD1 agrees at 7 bases. Germline V CDR1 and CDR2: MNHEY, SVGAGI. J gave up 0 bases and V 8 bases, and 7 bases lay outside the gene matches. This CDR3 spans 15 amino acids. CDR3 residues: CASHEGASSNQPQHF. The CDR3 DNA follows: TGTGCCAGCCATGAGGGGGCTTCTAGCAATCAGCCCCAGCATTTT.

This chain links TRBV3-1 (or the pseudogene TRBV3-2) with TRBJ2-3, with a weak D call TRBD1 (5 bases). The CDR3 totals 12 residues. The ends were cut back, 0 bases at V and 10 bases at J, with 8 bases in the middle. Germline assignment: CDR1 LGHDT and CDR2 YNNKEL (reference sequence). The CDR3 loop is CASSQEKGAQYF. Here the CDR3 DNA reads TGTGCCAGCAGCCAAGAAAAAGGGGCGCAGTATTTT.

The V gene is TRBV5-1, the J gene TRBJ1-2, with TRBD1 matching over 8 bases. J gave up 8 bases and V 3 bases, and 6 bases lay outside the gene matches. This CDR3 has 13 residues. Germline CDR1 SGHRS, CDR2 YFSETQ. CDR3 DNA: TGCGCCAGCAGCTCGCAGGGGGCGAGGGGCTACACCTTC. Translated, it gives CASSSQGARGYTF.

The J gene is TRBJ2-1, the V gene TRBV19; 11 nucleotides align to TRBD2. CDR3 length: 17 amino acids. Germline CDR1 LNHDA, CDR2 SQIVND (reference sequence). Trimming removed 3 bases from V and 0 bases from J; junction bases left unmatched: 4. The CDR3 DNA is TGTGCCAGTAGTATTCTAGCGGGGGGCCGCTCCTACAATGAGCAGTTCTTC. It yields the protein CASSILAGGRSYNEQFF.

The J gene is TRBJ1-3, the V gene TRBV30; 7 bases agree with TRBD1. Trimming at V came to 7 bases and at J to 4 bases, leaving 10 bases not matched to a gene. CDR3 length: 14 residues. Per germline, CDR1 GTSNPN and CDR2 SVGIG (reference sequence). The CDR3: CAFITGTAGNTIYF. CDR3 coding DNA: TGTGCCTTTATTACCGGGACAGCAGGAAACACCATATATTTT.

This chain joins TRBV7-2 and TRBJ2-5; TRBD2 might be the D (6 bases). The V and J ends lost 5 bases and 7 bases respectively, with 20 bases between them. This CDR3 comprises 15 residues. Per germline, CDR1 SGHTA and CDR2 FQGNSA. CDR3 amino acids: CASSPSQGGRATQYF. The CDR3 region has the DNA TGTGCCAGCAGCCCATCGCAGGGAGGTCGGGCGACCCAGTACTTC.

This clone was recorded only once. The chain is built from TRBV7-6 and TRBJ2-7; TRBD1 matches at 9 bases. V gave up 0 bases and J gave up 3 bases; unmatched junction bases: 3. The V gene's germline CDR1 is SGHVS and CDR2 FNYEAQ. The CDR3 sequence is 15 residues long. The chain's CDR3 is CASSLARGQGYEQYF. The CDR3, as DNA: TGTGCCAGCAGCTTAGCGAGGGGACAGGGCTACGAGCAGTACTTC.

The chain couples TRBV18 to TRBJ1-4, with D possibly TRBD1 on 6 matching bases. Per the germline V gene, CDR1 is KGHSH and CDR2 is LQKENI. V lost 2 bases and J lost 7, with 14 bases in between. The CDR3 sequence is 15 residues long. CDR3 nucleotides: TGTGCCAGCTCACCAATGGGGGCAGGCGGTGAAAAACTGTTTTTT. Translating gives CASSPMGAGGEKLFF.

V is TRBV5-4 and J is TRBJ1-6; D remains ambiguous. Germline V gene sequence: CDR1 SGHNT, CDR2 YYREEE (reference sequence). Trimming cost V 0 bases and J 8 bases, with 9 bases left between them. CDR3 length: 14 amino acids. Written as DNA, the CDR3 is TGTGCCAGCAGCTTGGCGGGAGATCATTCACCCCTCCACTTT. It is translated as CASSLAGDHSPLHF. Full variable domain (rest looked up from reference TRBV5-4 and TRBJ1-6): ETGVTQSPTHLIKTRGQQVTLRCSSQSGHNTVSWYQQALGQGPQFIFQYYREEENGRGNFPPRFSGLQFPNYSSELNVNALELDDSALYLCASSLAGDHSPLHFGNGTRLTVT.

CDR3 region: CAWSGTNNSPLHF. For the CDR3, the DNA is TGTGCCTGGAGTGGGACTAATAATTCACCCCTCCACTTT. The gene calls are TRBV30 and TRBJ1-6; D call uncertain. The CDR3 is 13 amino acids. CDR1 is GTSNPN, CDR2 SVGIG, per germline (reference sequence). The ends were cut back, 1 base at V and 5 bases at J, with 6 bases in the middle.

This rearrangement joins TRBV7-9 to TRBJ1-2; TRBD1 aligns across 8 bases. V trimming: 4 bases; J trimming: 4 bases; junction bases outside the gene matches: 11. CDR1 and CDR2 (germline): SEHNR, FQNEAQ (reference sequence). The CDR3 length is 16 residues. CDR3 amino acids: CASSWTTGTGSYGYTF. The CDR3 DNA sequence: TGTGCCAGCAGCTGGACCACCGGGACAGGAAGCTATGGCTACACCTTC.